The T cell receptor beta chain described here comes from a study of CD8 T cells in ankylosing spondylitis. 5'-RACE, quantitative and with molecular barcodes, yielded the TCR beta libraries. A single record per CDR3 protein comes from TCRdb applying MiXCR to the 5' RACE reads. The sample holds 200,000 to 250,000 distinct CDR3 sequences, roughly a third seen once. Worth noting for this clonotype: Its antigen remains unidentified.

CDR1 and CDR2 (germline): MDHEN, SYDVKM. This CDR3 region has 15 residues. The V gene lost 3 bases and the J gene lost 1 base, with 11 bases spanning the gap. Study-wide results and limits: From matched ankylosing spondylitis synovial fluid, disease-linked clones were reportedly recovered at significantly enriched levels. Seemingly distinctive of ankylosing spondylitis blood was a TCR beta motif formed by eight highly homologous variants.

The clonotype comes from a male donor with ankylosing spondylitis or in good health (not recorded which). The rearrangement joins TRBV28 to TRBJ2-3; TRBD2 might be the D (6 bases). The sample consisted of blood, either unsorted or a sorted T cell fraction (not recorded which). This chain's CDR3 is CASSFGLTRTDTQYF. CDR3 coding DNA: TGTGCCAGCAGTTTTGGACTAACACGCACAGATACGCAGTATTTT. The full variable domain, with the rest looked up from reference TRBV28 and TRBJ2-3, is DVKVTQSSRYLVKRTGEKVFLECVQDMDHENMFWYRQDPGLGLRLIYFSYDVKMKEKGDIPEGYSVSREKKERFSLILESASTNQTSMYLCASSFGLTRTDTQYFGPGTRLTVL.